The sequence of this T cell receptor (beta chain) was determined in a study of T cells after yellow fever vaccination. On the study more broadly: SMART-Seq v4 Ultra Low Input served to prepare low-cell-number fractions.

This clonotype was counted only a few times. Via MiXCR, TCRdb re-called the 5' RACE reads, giving one row per CDR3 protein. The sample carries some 320,000 distinct CDR3 sequences, over 4% recorded once. The CDR3 sequence is 16 residues long. Per germline, CDR1 DFQATT and CDR2 SNEGSKA (reference sequence). Trimming removed 3 bases from V and 7 bases from J; junction bases left unmatched: 11. Sequences were derived from PBMCs, sampled 5 days after the yellow fever booster vaccination. The clonotype originates from a man between 18 and 29 years old who received the YFV17D yellow fever vaccine. The chain employs TRBV20-1 and TRBJ1-6; 8 nucleotides line up with TRBD1. Here the CDR3 reads CSASPVLTGENSPLHF. As DNA, the CDR3 is TGCAGTGCTAGCCCCGTCTTGACAGGGGAGAATTCACCCCTCCACTTT.